Below, one TCR beta chain is given with its context. Its specificity is unknown. This entry comes from a study of cytomegalovirus exposure and HLA in healthy donors. Looking at the study overall: Most donors, roughly 77% of a few hundred genotyped, fell in the Caucasian-associated ancestry cluster.

Although they were nominally healthy when sampled, donors likely had unrecorded immune exposures. Whole-study results and caveats: A further, later analysis showed that HLA-associated TCR beta chains (compared with equally common others) were more clonally expanded.

A multiplex PCR was run with 60 Vbeta primers and 13 Jbeta primers. Sequenced by immunoSEQ multiplex PCR; TCRdb stores in-frame clones only, minus some. The sample records about 120,000 clones, roughly 63% being singletons. The CDR3 has 14 residues. Germline assignment: CDR1 SGHRS and CDR2 YFSETQ. V was pared by 4 bases and J by 7 bases, with 6 bases of the junction left unmatched. This sequence was found in a man younger than 40 in good health and CMV-seropositive. This chain links TRBV5-1 with TRBJ2-3; TRBD2 aligns across 10 bases. The specimen was PBMCs. In DNA form, the CDR3 reads TGCGCCAGCAGCCCCGGGACTAGCGAAAATACGCAGTATTTT. Amino acid sequence: CASSPGTSENTQYF.